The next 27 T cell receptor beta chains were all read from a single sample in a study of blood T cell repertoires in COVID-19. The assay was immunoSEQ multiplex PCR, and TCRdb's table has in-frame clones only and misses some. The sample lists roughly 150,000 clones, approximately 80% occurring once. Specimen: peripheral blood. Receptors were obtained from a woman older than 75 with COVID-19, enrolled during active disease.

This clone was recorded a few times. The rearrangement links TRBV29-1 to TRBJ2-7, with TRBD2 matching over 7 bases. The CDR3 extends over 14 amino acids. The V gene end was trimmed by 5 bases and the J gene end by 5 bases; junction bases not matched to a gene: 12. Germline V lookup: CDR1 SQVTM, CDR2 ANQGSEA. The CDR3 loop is CSVREAALAHEQYF. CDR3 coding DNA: TGCAGCGTTCGGGAGGCGGCTTTAGCCCACGAGCAGTACTTC.

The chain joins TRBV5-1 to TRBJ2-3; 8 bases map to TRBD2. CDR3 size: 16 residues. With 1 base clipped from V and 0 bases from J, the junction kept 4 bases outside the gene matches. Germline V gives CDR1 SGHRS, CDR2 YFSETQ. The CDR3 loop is CASSLSASGSTDTQYF. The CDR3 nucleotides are TGCGCCAGCAGCTTGTCGGCTAGCGGGAGCACAGATACGCAGTATTTT.

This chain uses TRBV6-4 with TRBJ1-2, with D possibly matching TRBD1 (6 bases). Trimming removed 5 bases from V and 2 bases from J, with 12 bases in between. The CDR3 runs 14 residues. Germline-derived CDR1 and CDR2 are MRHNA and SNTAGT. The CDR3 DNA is TGTGCCAGCAGTCAAGGGGGATCCAACTATGGCTACACCTTC. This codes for CASSQGGSNYGYTF.

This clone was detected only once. CDR3 DNA sequence: TGTGCCAGCAGCAAAGACACGGGGGGAAAGCCCTACGAGCAGTACTTC. Translated: CASSKDTGGKPYEQYF. The chain links TRBV21-1 to TRBJ2-7; the tabulated D call, TRBD2, remains unverified against the DNA. TRBV21-1 is tagged as a pseudogene. This CDR3 is built from 16 residues.

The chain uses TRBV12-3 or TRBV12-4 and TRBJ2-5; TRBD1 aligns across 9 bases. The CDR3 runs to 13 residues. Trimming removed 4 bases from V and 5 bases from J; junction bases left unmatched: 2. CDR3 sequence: CASSYRGLETQYF. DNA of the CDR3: TGTGCCAGCAGTTACAGGGGGCTGGAGACCCAGTACTTC.

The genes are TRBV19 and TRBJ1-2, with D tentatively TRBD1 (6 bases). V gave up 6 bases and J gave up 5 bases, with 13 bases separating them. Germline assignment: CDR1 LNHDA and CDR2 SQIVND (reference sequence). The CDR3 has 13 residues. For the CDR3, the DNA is TGTGCCAGTAGGGGGGCTACTTTATATGGCTACACCTTC. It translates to CASRGATLYGYTF.

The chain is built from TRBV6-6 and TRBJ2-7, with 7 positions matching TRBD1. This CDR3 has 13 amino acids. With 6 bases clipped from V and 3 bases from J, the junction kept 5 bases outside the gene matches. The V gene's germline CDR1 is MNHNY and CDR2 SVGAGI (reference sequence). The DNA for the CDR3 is TGTGCCAGCAGGGGGACAGATATCTACGAGCAGTACTTC. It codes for CASRGTDIYEQYF.

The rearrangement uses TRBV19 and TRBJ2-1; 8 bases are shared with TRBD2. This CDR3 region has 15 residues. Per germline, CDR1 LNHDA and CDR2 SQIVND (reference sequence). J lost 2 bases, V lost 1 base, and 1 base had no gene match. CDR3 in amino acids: CASSIGGGPYNEQFF. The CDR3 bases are TGTGCCAGTAGTATAGGCGGGGGGCCCTACAATGAGCAGTTCTTC. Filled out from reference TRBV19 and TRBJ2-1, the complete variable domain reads DGGITQSPKYLFRKEGQNVTLSCEQNLNHDAMYWYRQDPGQGLRLIYYSQIVNDFQKGDIAEGYSVSREKKESFPLTVTSAQKNPTAFYLCASSIGGGPYNEQFFGPGTRLTVL.

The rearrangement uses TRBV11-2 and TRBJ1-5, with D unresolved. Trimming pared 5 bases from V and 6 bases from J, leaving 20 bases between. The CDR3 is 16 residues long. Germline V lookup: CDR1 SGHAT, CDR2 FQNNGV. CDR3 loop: CASSLWAGRVAQPQHF. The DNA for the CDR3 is TGTGCCAGCAGCCTATGGGCAGGTCGTGTGGCTCAGCCCCAGCATTTT.

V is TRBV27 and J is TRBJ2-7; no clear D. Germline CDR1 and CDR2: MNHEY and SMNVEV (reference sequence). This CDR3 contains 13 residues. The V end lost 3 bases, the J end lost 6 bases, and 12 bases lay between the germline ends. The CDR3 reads CASSFAFESEQYF. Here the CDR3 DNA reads TGTGCCAGCAGTTTTGCTTTTGAGTCCGAGCAGTACTTC.

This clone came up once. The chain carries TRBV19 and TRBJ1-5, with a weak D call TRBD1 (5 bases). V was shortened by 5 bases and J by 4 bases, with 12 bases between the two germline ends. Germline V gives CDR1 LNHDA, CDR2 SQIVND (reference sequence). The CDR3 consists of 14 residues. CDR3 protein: CASSWGTNNQPQHF. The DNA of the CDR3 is TGTGCCAGTAGTTGGGGCACAAATAATCAGCCCCAGCATTTT.

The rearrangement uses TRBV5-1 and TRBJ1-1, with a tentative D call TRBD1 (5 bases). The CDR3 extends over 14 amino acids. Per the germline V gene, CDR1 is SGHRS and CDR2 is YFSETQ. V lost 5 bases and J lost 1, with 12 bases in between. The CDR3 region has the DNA TGCGCCAGCAGGGAGGGGTTTCCGAACACTGAAGCTTTCTTT. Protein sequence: CASREGFPNTEAFF.

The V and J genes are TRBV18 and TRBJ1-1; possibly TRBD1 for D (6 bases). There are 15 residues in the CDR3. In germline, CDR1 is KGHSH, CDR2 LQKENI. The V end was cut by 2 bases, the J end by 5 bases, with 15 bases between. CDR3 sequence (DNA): TGTGCCAGCTCACCAGGGGGCAATAGAGGTACTGAAGCTTTCTTT. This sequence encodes CASSPGGNRGTEAFF.

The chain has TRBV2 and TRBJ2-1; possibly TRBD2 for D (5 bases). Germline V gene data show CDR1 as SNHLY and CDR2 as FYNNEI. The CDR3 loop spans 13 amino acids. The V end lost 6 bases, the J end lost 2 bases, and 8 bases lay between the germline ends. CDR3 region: CASSSAAYNEQFF. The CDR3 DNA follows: TGTGCCAGCAGCTCAGCGGCCTACAATGAGCAGTTCTTC.

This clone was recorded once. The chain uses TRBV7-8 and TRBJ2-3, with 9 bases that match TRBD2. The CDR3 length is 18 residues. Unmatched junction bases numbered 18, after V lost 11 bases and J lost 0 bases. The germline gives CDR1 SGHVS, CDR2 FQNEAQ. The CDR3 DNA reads TGTGCCGGAAGTGGGGCTAGCGGGGACGACTCTAGCACAGATACGCAGTATTTT. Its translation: CAGSGASGDDSSTDTQYF.

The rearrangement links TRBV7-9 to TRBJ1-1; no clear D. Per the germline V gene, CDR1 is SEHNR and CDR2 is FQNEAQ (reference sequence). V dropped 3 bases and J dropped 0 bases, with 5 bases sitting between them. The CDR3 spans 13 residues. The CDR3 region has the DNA TGTGCCAGCAGCTTTGACATGAACACTGAAGCTTTCTTT. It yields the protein CASSFDMNTEAFF.

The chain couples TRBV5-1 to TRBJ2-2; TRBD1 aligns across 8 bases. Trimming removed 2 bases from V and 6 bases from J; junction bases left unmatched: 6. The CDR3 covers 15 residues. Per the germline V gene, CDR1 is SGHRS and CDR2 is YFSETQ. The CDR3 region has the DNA TGCGCCAGCAGCTTCGGACAGGGAGGAGCCGGGGAGCTGTTTTTT. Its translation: CASSFGQGGAGELFF. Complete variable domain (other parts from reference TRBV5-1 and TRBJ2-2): KAGVTQTPRYLIKTRGQQVTLSCSPISGHRSVSWYQQTPGQGLQFLFEYFSETQRNKGNFPGRFSGRQFSNSRSEMNVSTLELGDSALYLCASSFGQGGAGELFFGEGSRLTVL.

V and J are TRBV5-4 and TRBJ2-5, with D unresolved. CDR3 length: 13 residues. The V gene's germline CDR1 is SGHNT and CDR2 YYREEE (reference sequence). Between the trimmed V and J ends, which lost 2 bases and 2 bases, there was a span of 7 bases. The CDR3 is CASSLTRQETQYF. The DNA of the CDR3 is TGTGCCAGCAGCTTAACAAGACAAGAGACCCAGTACTTC.

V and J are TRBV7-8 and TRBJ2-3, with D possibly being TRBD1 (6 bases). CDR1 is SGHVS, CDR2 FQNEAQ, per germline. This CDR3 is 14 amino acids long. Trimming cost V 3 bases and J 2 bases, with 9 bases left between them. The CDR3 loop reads CASSLGHSTDTQYF. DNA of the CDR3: TGTGCCAGCAGCTTGGGACATTCCACAGATACGCAGTATTTT.

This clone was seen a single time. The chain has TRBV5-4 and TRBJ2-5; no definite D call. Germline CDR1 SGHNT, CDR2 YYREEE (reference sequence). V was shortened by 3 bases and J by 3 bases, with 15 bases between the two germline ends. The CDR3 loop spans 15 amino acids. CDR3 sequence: CASSSKGRPEETQYF. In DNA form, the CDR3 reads TGTGCCAGCAGCTCCAAAGGCAGGCCTGAAGAGACCCAGTACTTC.

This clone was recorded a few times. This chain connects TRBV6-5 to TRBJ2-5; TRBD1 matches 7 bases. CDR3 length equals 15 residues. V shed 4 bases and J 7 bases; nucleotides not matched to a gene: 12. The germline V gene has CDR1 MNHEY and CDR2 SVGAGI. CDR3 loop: CASSFDRAVWGTQYF. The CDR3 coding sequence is TGTGCCAGCAGTTTCGACAGGGCGGTTTGGGGGACCCAGTACTTC.

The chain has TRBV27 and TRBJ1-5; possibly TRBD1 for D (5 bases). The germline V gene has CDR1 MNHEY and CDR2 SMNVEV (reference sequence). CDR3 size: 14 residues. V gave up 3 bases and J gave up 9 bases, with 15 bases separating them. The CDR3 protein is CASSLGPPSWPQHF. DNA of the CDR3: TGTGCCAGCAGTTTGGGGCCGCCGTCATGGCCCCAGCATTTT.

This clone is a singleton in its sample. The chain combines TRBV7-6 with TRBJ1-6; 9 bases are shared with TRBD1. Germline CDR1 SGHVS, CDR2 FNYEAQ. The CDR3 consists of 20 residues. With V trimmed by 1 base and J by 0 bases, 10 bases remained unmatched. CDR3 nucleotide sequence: TGTGCCAGCAGCTTAGAGGGGGACAGGGCGTCCGACTCCTATAATTCACCCCTCCACTTT. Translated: CASSLEGDRASDSYNSPLHF.

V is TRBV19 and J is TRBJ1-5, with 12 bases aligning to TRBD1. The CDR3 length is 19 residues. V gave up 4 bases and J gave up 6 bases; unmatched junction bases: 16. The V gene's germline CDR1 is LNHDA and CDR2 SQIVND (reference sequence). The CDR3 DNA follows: TGTGCCAGTAGTACCCCCCCGGGACAGGGGGCGATTGGAGGTCAGCCCCAGCATTTT. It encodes CASSTPPGQGAIGGQPQHF.

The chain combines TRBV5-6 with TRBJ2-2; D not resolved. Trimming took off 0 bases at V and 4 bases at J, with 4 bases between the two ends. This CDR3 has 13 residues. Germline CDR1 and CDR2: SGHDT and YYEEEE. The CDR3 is CASSLEPTGELFF. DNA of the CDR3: TGTGCCAGCAGCTTGGAGCCCACCGGGGAGCTGTTTTTT.

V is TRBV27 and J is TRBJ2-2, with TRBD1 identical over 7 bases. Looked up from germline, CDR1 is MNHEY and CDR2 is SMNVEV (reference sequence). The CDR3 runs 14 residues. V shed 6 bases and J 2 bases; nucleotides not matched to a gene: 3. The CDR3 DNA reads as TGTGCCAGCAGGGACAGGCCCAACACCGGGGAGCTGTTTTTT. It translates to CASRDRPNTGELFF.

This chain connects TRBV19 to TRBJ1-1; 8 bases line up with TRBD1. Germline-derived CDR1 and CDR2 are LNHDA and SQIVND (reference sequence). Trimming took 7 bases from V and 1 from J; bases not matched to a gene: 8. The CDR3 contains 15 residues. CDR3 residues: CASIRRTGPNTEAFF. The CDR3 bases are TGTGCCAGTATCCGGAGGACAGGGCCGAACACTGAAGCTTTCTTT.